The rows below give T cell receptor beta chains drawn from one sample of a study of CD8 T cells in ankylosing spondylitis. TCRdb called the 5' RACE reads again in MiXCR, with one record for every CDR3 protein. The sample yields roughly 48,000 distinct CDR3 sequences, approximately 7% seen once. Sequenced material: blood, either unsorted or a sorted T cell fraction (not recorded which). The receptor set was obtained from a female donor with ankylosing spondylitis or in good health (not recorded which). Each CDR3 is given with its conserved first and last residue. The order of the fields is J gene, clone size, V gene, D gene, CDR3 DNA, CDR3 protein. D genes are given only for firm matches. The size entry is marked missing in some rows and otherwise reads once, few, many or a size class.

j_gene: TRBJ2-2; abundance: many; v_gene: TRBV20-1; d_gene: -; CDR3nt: TGCAGTGCTAGAGATCTCGGGGCGAACACCGGGGAGCTGTTTTTT; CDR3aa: CSARDLGANTGELFF
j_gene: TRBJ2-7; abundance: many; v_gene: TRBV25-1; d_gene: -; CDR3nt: TGTGCCAGGGACTGGGCAGTTAATACCTACGAGCAGTACTTC; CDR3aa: CARDWAVNTYEQYF
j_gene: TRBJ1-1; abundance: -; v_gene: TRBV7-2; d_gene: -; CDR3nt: TGTGCCAGCAGAATTAAAAACACTGAAGCTTTCTTT; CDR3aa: CASRIKNTEAFF
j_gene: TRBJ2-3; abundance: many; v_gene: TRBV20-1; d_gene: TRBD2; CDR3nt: TGCAGTGCTAGATCGCTAGCGGGGAACACAGATACGCAGTATTTT; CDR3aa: CSARSLAGNTDTQYF
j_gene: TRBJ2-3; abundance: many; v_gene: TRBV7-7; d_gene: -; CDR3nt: TGTGCCAGCAGCTTGGACTGGACTTCGGATACGCAGTATTTT; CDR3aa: CASSLDWTSDTQYF
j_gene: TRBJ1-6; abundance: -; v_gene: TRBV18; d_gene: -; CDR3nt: TGTGCCAGCTCACCACAGGGGGACCCCGGCATCTCACCCCTCCACTTT; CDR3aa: CASSPQGDPGISPLHF
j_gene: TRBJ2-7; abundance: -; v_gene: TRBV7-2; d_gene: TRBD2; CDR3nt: TGTGCCAGCAGTCCGGGGGGTTACGAGCAGTACTTC; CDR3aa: CASSPGGYEQYF
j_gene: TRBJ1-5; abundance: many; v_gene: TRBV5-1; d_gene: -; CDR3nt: TGCGCCAGCAGCGAACAGGGTTCCCAGCATTTT; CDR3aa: CASSEQGSQHF
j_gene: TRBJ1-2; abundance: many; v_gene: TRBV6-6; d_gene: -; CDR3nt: TGTGCCAGCATGGTTTGGGAGGGCGGCTACACCTTC; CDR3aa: CASMVWEGGYTF
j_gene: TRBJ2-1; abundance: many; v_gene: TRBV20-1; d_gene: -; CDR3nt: TGCAGTGCTAGAGATTTGGAATCTCCCCCATACAATGAGCAGTTCTTC; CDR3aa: CSARDLESPPYNEQFF
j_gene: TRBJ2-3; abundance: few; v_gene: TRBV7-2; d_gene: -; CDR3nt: TGTGCCAGCAGCTTAGATTGGGGGCGAAGCACAGATACGCAGTATTTT; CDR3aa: CASSLDWGRSTDTQYF
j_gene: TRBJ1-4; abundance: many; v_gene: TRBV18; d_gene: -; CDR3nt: TGTGCCAGCTCACCACCGCCTAATGAAAAACTGTTTTTT; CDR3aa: CASSPPPNEKLFF
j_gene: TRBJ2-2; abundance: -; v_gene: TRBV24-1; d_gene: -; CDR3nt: TGTGCCACCAGTGATTTAGGAATGGGGGATGGCACAGTCTACGGGGAGCTGTTTTTT; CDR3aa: CATSDLGMGDGTVYGELFF
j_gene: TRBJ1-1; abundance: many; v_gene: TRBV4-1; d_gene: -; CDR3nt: TGCGCCAGCAGCCGGACAGTTCACACTGAAGCTTTCTTT; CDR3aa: CASSRTVHTEAFF
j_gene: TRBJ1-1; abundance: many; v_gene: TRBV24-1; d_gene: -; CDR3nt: TGTGCCACCAGTGATTCGGCCGGGACGGGGAACACTGAAGCTTTCTTT; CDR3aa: CATSDSAGTGNTEAFF
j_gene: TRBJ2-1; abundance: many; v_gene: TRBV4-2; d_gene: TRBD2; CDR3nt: TGTGCCAGCAGCCAAGTAGGTAGCGGGGGGGGAAATGAGCAGTTCTTC; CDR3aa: CASSQVGSGGGNEQFF
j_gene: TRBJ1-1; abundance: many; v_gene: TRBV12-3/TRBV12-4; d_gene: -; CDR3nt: TGTGCCAGCAGTTTGTGGGGGCCTGAAGCTTTCTTT; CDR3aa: CASSLWGPEAFF
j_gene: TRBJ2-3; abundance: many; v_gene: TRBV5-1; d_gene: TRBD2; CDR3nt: TGCGCCAGCAGCATTCAGGGACTAGCGAGGGCAGATACGCAGTATTTT; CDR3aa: CASSIQGLARADTQYF
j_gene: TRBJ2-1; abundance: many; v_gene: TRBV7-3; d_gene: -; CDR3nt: TGTGCCAGCAGCTTAACCCCCTCTAGAGGAGGTGCCAATGAGCAGTTCTTC; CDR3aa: CASSLTPSRGGANEQFF
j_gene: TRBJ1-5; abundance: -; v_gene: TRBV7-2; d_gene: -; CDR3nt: TGTGCCAGCAGCTTTCTCGGACAGCCCCAGCATTTT; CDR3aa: CASSFLGQPQHF